This T cell receptor beta chain is from a study of CD8 T cells in ankylosing spondylitis. Study-wide points: Clones linked to the disease showed a CD8+ phenotype. They occurred at relatively low frequencies in peripheral blood. Ankylosing spondylitis blood appeared to carry a characteristic TCR beta motif of roughly eight highly homologous variants.

TCRdb ran MiXCR on the 5' RACE reads and lists one entry per CDR3 protein. The sample contains just under 550,000 distinct CDR3 sequences, about 12% of which appear only once. Germline CDR1 and CDR2: LGHDT and YNNKEL (reference sequence). V shed 0 bases and J shed 4 bases, with 12 bases lying between them. This CDR3 has 15 residues. This clonotype has just a few counts. What it binds is not known. The chain links TRBV3-1 to TRBJ1-2; perhaps TRBD1 as D (5 bases). Sequenced material: blood, either unsorted or a sorted T cell fraction (not recorded which). The source of this sequence is a male donor with ankylosing spondylitis. The CDR3 protein is CASSQDLGRGYGYTF. The CDR3 region has the DNA TGTGCCAGCAGCCAAGACTTGGGGCGCGGCTATGGCTACACCTTC.